The T cell receptor (beta chain) described here comes from a study of cytomegalovirus exposure and HLA in healthy donors. PCR was performed using 60 Vbeta and 13 Jbeta primers. Sequencing was performed with immunoSEQ multiplex PCR; in TCRdb, only in-frame clones are kept and a portion is missing. The repertoire holds under 110,000 clones, with roughly 77% as singletons. Study results and caveats: A later look showed TCR association rates differing by HLA locus, highest for DRB1 and lowest for HLA-C. An analysis was carried out at a later point. It showed that HLA-associated TCR beta chains were more clonally expanded than equally common non-associated chains. Later on, a genetic analysis was performed. It linked a missense variant in DCLRE1C with V- and J-gene trimming of TCR beta.

Points on this clone: Its antigen remains unknown.

Sequenced material: PBMCs. The origin of this receptor is a middle-aged man in good health and CMV-seronegative.

CDR3: CASSYSLAGDSQEQYF. CDR3 in DNA: TGTGCCAGCAGTTACTCCCTAGCGGGGGATTCGCAAGAGCAGTACTTC. The chain joins TRBV6-6 to TRBJ2-7; 10 nucleotides agree with TRBD2. V lost 0 bases, J lost 7 bases, and 9 bases stayed unmatched. This CDR3 has 16 residues. The germline V gene encodes CDR1 MNHNY and CDR2 SVGAGI (reference sequence).